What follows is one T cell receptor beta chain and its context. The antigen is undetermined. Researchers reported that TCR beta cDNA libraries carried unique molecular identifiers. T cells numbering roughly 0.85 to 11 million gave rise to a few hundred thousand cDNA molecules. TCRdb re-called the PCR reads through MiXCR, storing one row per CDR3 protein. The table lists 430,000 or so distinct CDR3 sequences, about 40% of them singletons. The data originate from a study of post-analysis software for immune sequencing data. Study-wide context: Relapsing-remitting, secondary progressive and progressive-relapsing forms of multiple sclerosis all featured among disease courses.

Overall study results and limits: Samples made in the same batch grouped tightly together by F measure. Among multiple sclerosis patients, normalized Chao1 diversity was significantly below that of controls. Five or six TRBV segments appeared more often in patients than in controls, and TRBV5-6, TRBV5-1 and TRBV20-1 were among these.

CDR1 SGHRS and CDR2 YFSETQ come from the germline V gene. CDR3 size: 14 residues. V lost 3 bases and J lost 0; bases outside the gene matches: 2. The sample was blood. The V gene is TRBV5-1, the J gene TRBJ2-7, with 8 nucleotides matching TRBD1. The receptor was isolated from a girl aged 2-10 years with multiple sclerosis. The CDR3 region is CASSWTGTSYEQYF. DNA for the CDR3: TGCGCCAGCAGCTGGACAGGGACCTCCTACGAGCAGTACTTC.